The sequence of this T cell receptor (beta chain) was determined in a study of shared clonotypes between healthy human individuals. Note on this clone: Other DNA sequences in this specimen translate into the identical CDR3.

This CDR3 has 12 residues. From germline, CDR1 is SGHTA and CDR2 FQGNSA. V was clipped by 5 bases and J by 5 bases, with 9 bases between them. Some clones are missing from TCRdb's copy, which holds only in-frame ones; the method was immunoSEQ multiplex PCR. There are a few million clones in the sample; about 92% occur only once, and about 0.41% lies in the top ten. This TCR was recovered from a man younger than 35 in good health. Some clones in this sample may be carry-over from other donors' samples. V is TRBV7-2 and J is TRBJ1-2, with D uncertain. Sequenced sample: naive CD4+ T cells from PBMCs. The subset here: CD45RA+ positively selected. The chain's CDR3 is CASSLGRYGYTF. The CDR3, as DNA: TGTGCCAGCAGCCTTGGACGGTATGGCTACACCTTC.